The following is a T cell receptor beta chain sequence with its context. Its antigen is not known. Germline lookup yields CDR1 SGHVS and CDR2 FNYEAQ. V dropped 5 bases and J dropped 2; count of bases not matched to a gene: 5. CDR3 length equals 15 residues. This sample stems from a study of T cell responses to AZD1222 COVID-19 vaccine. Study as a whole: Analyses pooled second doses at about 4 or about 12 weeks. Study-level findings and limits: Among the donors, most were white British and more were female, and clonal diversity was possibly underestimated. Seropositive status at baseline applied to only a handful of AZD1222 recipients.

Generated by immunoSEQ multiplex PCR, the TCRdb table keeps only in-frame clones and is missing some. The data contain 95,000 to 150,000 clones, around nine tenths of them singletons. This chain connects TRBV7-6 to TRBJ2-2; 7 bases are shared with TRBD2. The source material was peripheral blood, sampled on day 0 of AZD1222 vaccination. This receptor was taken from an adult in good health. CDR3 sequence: CASSMSGANTGELFF. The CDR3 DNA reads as TGTGCCAGCAGCATGAGCGGGGCCAACACCGGGGAGCTGTTTTTT.